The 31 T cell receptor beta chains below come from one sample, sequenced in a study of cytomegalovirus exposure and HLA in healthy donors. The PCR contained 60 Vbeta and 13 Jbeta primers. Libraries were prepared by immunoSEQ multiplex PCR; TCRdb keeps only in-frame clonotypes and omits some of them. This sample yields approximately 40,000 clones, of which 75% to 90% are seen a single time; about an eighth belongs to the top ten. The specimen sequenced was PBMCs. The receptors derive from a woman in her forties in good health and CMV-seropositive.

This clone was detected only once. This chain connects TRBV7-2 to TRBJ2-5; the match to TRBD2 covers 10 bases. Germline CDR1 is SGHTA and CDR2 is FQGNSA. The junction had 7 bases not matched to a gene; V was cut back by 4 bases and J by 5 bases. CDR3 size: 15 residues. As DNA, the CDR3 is TGTGCCAGCAGCTCGAGCGGGGGGGCGAAGGAGACCCAGTACTTC. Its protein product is CASSSSGGAKETQYF.

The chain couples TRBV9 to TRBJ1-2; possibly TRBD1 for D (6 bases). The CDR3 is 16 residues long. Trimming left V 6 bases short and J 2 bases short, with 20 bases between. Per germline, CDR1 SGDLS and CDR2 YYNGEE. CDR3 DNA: TGTGCCAGCAACGACCCACGGACAGACCGGAACTATGGCTACACCTTC. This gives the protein CASNDPRTDRNYGYTF.

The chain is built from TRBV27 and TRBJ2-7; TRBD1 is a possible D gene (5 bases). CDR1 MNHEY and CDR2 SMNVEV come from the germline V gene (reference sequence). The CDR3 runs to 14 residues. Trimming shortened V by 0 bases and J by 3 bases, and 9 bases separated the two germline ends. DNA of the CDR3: TGTGCCAGCAGTTTATCGCAGGGTGACTACGAGCAGTACTTC. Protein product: CASSLSQGDYEQYF.

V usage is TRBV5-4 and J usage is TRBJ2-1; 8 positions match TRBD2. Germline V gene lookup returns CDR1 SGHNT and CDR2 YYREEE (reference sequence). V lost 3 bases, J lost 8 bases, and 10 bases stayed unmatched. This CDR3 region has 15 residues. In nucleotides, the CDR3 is TGTGCCAGCAGCTCGGGGGGGGGTGGTTCCGATGAGCAGTTCTTC. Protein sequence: CASSSGGGGSDEQFF.

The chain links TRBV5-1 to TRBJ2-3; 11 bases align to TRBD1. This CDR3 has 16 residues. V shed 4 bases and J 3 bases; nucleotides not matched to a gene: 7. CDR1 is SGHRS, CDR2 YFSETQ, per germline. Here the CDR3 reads CASSPGTGGSTDTQYF. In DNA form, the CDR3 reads TGCGCCAGCAGCCCGGGGACAGGGGGGAGTACAGATACGCAGTATTTT.

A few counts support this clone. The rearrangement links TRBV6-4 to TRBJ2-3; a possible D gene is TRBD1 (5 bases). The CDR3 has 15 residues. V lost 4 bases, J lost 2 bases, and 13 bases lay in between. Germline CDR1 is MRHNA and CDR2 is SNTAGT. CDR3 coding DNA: TGTGCCAGCAGTGCAGGGAATGCCGACACAGATACGCAGTATTTT. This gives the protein CASSAGNADTDTQYF.

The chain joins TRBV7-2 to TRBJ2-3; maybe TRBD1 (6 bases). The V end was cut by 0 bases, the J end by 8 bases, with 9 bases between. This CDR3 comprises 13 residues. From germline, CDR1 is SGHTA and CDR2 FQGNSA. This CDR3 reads CASSLAIQGTQYF. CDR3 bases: TGTGCCAGCAGCTTAGCGATACAGGGTACGCAGTATTTT.

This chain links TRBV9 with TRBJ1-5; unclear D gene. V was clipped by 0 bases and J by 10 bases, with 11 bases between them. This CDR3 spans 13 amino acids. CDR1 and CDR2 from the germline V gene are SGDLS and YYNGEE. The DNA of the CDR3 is TGTGCCAGCAGCGTAGGTGGAGAGCCCCCCCAGCATTTT. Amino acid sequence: CASSVGGEPPQHF.

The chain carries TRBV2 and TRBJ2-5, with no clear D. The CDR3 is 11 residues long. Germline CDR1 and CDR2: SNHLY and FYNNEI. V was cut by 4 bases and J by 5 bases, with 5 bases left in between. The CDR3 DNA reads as TGTGCCAGCAGTGGAGAGGAGACCCAGTACTTC. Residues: CASSGEETQYF.

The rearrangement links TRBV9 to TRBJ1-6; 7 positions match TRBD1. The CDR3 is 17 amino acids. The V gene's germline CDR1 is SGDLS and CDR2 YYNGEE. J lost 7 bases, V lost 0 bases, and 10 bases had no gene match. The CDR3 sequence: CASSVAPRTGLNSPLHF. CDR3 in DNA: TGTGCCAGCAGCGTAGCCCCCCGGACAGGACTAAATTCACCCCTCCACTTT.

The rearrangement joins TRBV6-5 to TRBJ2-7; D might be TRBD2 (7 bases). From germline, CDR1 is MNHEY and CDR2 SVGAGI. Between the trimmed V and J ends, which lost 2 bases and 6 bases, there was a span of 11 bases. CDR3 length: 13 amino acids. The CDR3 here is CASSYGGAVEQYF. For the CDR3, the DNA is TGTGCCAGCAGTTACGGGGGGGCGGTCGAGCAGTACTTC.

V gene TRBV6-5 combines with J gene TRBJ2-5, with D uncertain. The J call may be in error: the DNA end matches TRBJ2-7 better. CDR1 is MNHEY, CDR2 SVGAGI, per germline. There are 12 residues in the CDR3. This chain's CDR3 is CASGWDSYEQYF. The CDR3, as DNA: TGTGCCAGCGGTTGGGACTCCTACGAGCAGTACTTC.

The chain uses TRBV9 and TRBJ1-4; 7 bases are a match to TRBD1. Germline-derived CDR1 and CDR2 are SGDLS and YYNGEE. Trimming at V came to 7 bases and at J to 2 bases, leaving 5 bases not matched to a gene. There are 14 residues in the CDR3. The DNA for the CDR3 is TGTGCCAGCGGAGGGGGCGGCACTAATGAAAAACTGTTTTTT. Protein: CASGGGGTNEKLFF.

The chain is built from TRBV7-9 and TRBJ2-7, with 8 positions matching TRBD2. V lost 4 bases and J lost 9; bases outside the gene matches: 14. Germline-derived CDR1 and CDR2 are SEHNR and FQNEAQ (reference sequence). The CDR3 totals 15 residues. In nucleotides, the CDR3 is TGTGCCAGCAGCTCCCTCGGGGGGGCGAGATTGGGGCAGTACTTC. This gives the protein CASSSLGGARLGQYF.

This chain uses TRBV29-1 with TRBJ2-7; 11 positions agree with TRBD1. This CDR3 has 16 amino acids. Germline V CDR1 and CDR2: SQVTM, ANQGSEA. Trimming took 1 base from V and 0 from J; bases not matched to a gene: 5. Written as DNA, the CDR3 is TGCAGCGTTGAAGGAGGGGACAGGGGGTTCTCCTACGAGCAGTACTTC. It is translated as CSVEGGDRGFSYEQYF.

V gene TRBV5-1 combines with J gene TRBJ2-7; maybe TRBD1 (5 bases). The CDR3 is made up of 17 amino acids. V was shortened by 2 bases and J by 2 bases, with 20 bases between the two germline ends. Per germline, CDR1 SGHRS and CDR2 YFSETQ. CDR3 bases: TGCGCCAGCAGCTTAGGGGCTCAGGGTTTAGGGGCCTACGAGCAGTACTTC. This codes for CASSLGAQGLGAYEQYF.

The CDR3 nucleotides read TGCGCCAGCAGCCCGGGGGACAGAATACTCTTGACAGATACGCAGTATTTT. Protein sequence: CASSPGDRILLTDTQYF. V is TRBV5-1 and J is TRBJ2-3, with D possibly TRBD1 on 7 matching bases. Trimming took off 4 bases at V and 3 bases at J, with 21 bases between the two ends. The CDR3 is made up of 17 amino acids. Per germline, CDR1 SGHRS and CDR2 YFSETQ.

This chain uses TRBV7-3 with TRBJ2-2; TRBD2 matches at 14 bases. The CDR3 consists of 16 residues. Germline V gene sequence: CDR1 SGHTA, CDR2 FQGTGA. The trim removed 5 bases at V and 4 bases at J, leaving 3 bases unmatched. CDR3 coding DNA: TGTGCCAGCAGCCAGGGACTAGCGGGGGTCACCGGGGAGCTGTTTTTT. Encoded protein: CASSQGLAGVTGELFF.

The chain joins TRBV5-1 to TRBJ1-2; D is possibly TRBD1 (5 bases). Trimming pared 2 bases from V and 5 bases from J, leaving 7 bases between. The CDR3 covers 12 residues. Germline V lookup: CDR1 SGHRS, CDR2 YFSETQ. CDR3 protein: CASSFRDYGYTF. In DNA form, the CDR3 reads TGCGCCAGCAGCTTCAGGGATTATGGCTACACCTTC.

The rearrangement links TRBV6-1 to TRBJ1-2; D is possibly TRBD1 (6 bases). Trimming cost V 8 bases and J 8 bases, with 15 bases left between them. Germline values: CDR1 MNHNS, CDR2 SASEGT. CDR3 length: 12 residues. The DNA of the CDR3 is TGTGCCAGCGATTACAGGGCCGGGGGCTACACCTTC. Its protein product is CASDYRAGGYTF.

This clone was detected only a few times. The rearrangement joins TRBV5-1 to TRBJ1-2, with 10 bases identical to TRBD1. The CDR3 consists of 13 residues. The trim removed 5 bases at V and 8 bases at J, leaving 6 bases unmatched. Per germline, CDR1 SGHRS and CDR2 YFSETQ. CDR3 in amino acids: CASSPGGQGGYTF. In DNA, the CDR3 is TGCGCCAGCAGTCCAGGGGGACAGGGGGGCTACACCTTC.

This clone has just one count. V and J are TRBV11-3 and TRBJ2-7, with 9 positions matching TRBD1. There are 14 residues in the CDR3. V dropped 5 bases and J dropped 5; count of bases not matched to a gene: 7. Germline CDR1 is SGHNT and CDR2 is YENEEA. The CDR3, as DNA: TGTGCCAGCAGCCCCCGGACAGGGGTAGACGAGCAGTACTTC. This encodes CASSPRTGVDEQYF.

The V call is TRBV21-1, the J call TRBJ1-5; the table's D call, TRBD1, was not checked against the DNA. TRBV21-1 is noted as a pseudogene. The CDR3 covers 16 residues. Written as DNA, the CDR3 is TGTGCCAGCACTACGGACAGGCCTTCCTTTGGTCAGCCCCAGCATTTT. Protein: CASTTDRPSFGQPQHF.

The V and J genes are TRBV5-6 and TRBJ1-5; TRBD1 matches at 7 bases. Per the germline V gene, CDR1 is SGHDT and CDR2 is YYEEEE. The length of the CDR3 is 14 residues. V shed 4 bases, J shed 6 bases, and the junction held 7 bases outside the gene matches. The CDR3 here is CASSLQGGSQPQHF. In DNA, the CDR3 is TGTGCCAGCAGCCTGCAGGGGGGCAGTCAGCCCCAGCATTTT.

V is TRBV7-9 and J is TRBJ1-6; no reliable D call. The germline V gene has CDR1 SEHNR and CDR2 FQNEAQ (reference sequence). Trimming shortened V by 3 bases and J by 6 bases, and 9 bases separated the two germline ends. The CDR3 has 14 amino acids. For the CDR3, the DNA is TGTGCCAGCAGCTTTTCCAGGTCTAATTCACCCCTCCACTTT. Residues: CASSFSRSNSPLHF.

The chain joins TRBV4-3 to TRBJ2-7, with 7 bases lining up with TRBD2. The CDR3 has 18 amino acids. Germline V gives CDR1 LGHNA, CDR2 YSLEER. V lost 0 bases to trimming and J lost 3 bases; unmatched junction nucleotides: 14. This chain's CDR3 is CASSQDSSGVGGYYEQYF. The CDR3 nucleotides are TGCGCCAGCAGCCAAGATTCTAGCGGAGTGGGTGGTTACTACGAGCAGTACTTC.

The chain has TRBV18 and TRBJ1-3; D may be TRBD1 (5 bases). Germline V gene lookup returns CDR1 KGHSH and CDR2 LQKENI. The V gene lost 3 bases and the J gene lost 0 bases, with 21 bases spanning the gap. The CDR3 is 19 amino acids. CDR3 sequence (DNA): TGTGCCAGCTCACCCCGGCGGGACGCAACACCCAGCTCTGGAAACACCATATATTTT. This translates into CASSPRRDATPSSGNTIYF.

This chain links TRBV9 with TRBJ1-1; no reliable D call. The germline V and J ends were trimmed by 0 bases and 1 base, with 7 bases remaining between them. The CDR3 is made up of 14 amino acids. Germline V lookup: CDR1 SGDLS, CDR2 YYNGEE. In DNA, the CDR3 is TGTGCCAGCAGCGTAGGAGGGAGGAACACTGAAGCTTTCTTT. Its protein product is CASSVGGRNTEAFF.

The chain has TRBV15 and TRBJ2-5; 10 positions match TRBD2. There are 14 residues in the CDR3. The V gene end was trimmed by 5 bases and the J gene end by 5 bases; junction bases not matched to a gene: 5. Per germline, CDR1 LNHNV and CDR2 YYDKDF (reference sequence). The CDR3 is CATSQGLAAETQYF. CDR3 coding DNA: TGTGCCACCAGCCAAGGACTAGCGGCGGAGACCCAGTACTTC.

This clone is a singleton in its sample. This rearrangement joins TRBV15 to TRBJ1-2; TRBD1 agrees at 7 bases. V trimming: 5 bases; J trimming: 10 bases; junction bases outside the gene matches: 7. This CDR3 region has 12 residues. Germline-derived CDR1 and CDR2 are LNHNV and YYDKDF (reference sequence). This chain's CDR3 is CATSGGQRLYTF. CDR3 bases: TGTGCCACCAGCGGGGGACAGCGACTCTACACCTTC.

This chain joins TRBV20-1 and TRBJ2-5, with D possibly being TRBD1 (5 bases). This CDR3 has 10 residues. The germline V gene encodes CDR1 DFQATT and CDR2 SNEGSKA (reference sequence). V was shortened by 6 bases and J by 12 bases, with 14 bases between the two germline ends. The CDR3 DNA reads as TGCAGTGCACCTCAGGGCATTGAGTACTTC. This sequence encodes CSAPQGIEYF.